The present T cell receptor (beta chain) was sequenced within a study of blood T cells in healthy people across ages. The authors ran a second PCR of about 7 to 11 cycles using a sample-barcoded 5' primer and a J-beta primer mix. TCRdb processed the 5' RACE reads anew with MiXCR; each CDR3 protein has one entry. The sample has about 680,000 distinct CDR3 sequences, about half seen once; the top ten hold 25% to 35%. This clonotype showed up just a few times. Sequenced material: blood. The source is a woman aged 55-69 years in good health.

The CDR3 sequence is CASSFSGGEQPQHF. In DNA, the CDR3 is TGCGCCAGCAGCTTTTCAGGGGGCGAGCAGCCCCAGCATTTT. The chain uses TRBV5-1 and TRBJ1-5, with 8 nucleotides matching TRBD1. Trimming took 2 bases from V and 7 from J; bases not matched to a gene: 5. The CDR3 is 14 amino acids. Germline CDR1 and CDR2: SGHRS and YFSETQ.